This T cell receptor (beta chain) stems from a study of blood T cell repertoires in COVID-19. Background on the study: T cells, B-cell-depleted T cells, or PBMCs provided the cDNA or gDNA that served as material.

Participants were aged 18 to 89 years from approximately 24 US areas. This CDR3 has 13 amino acids. V lost 3 bases to trimming and J lost 6 bases, with 10 bases between them. CDR1 MDHEN and CDR2 SYDVKM come from the germline V gene. Clones were sequenced by immunoSEQ multiplex PCR, and TCRdb holds only the in-frame ones, with some missing. The sample has 250,000 to 300,000 clones, 80% to 90% seen once. The receptor was derived from a woman aged 50 to 60 who had recovered from COVID-19. V usage is TRBV28 and J usage is TRBJ2-3, with D tentatively TRBD2 (5 bases). The sequenced material came from PBMCs or T cells enriched from blood (not recorded which). The chain's CDR3 is CASSLVASDTQYF. As DNA, the CDR3 is TGTGCCAGCAGTTTGGTAGCGTCGGATACGCAGTATTTT.